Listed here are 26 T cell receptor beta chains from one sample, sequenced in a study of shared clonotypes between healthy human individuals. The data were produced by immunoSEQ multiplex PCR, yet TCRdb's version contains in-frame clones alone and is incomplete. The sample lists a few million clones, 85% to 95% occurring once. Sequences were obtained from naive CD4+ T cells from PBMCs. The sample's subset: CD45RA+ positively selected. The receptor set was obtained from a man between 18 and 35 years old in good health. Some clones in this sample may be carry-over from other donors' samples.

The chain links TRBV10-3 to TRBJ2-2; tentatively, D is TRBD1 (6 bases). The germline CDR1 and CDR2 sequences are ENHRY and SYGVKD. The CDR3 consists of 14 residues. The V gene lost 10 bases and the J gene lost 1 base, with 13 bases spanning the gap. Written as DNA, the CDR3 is TGTGCCACCCGGACAGACTTGAACACCGGGGAGCTGTTTTTT. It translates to CATRTDLNTGELFF.

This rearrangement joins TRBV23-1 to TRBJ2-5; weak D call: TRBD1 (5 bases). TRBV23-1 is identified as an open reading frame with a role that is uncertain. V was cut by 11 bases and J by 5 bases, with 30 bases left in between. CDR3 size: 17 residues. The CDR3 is CADQHGFGRALNETQYF. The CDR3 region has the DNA TGCGCCGACCAGCACGGGTTCGGCAGGGCCTTAAACGAGACCCAGTACTTC.

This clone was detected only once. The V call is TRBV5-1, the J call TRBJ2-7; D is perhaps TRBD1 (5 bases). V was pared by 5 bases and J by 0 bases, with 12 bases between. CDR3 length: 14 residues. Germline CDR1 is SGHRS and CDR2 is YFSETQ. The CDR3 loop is CASRGVLSSYEQYF. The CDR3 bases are TGCGCCAGCAGAGGGGTCCTGAGCTCCTACGAGCAGTACTTC.

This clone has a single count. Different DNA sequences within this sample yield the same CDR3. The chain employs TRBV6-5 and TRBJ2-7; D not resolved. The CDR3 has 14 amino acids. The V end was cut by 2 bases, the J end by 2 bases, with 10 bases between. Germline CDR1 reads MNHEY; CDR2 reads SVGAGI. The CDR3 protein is CASSYRTGTYEQYF. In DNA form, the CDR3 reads TGTGCCAGCAGTTACCGGACCGGAACCTACGAGCAGTACTTC.

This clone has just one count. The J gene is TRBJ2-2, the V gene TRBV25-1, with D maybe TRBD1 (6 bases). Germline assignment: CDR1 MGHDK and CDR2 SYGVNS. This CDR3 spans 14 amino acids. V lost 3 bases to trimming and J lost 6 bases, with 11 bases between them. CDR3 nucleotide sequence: TGTGCCAGCAGTGACAGGGGAGTCTCCGGGGAGCTGTTTTTT. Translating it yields CASSDRGVSGELFF.

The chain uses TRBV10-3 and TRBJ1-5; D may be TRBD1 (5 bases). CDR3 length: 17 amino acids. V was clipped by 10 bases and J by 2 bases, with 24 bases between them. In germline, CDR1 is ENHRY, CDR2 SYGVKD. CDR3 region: CATERDVPSGGNQPQHF. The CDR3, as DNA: TGTGCCACAGAACGGGACGTCCCTAGCGGGGGCAATCAGCCCCAGCATTTT.

This CDR3 reads CASSGLSPRGEQYF. The CDR3 coding sequence is TGTGCCAGCAGCGGACTTAGCCCTCGGGGCGAGCAGTACTTC. This chain joins TRBV2 and TRBJ2-7; D is possibly TRBD2 (5 bases). CDR1 SNHLY and CDR2 FYNNEI come from the germline V gene. The CDR3 totals 14 residues. Between the trimmed V and J ends, which lost 6 bases and 6 bases, there was a span of 18 bases.

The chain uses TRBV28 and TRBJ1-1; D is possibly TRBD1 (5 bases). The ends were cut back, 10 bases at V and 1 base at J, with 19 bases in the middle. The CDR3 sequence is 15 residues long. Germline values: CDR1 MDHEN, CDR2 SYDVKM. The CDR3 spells CATTGRGSANTEAFF. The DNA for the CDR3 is TGTGCCACAACAGGTAGGGGTTCGGCGAACACTGAAGCTTTCTTT.

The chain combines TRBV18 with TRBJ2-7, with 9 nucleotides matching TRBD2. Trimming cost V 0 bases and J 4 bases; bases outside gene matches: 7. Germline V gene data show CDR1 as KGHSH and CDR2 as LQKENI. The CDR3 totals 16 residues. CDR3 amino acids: CASSPPPSSGNYEQYF. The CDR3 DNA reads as TGTGCCAGCTCACCACCTCCCTCTAGCGGGAATTACGAGCAGTACTTC.

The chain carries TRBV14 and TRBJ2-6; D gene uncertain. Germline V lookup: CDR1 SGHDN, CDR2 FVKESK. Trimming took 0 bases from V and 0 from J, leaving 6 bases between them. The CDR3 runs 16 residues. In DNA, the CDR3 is TGTGCCAGCAGCCAAGATAAGGGCTCTGGGGCCAACGTCCTGACTTTC. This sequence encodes CASSQDKGSGANVLTF.

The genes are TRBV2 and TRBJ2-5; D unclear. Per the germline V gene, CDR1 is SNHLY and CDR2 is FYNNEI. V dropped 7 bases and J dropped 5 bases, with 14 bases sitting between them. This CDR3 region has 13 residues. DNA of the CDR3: TGTGCCAGCACAAGTGGAGTCCGCGAGACCCAGTACTTC. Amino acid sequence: CASTSGVRETQYF.

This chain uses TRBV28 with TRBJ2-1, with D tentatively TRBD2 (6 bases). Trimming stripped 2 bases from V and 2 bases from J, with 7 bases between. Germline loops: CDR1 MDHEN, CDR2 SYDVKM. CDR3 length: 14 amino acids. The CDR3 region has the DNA TGTGCCAGCAGTTTAGCGGGAACCTACAATGAGCAGTTCTTC. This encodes CASSLAGTYNEQFF.

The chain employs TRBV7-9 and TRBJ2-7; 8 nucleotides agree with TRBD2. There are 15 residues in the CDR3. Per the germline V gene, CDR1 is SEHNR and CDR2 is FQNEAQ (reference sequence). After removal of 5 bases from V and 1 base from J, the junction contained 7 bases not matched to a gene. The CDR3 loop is CASSLYSGESYEQYF. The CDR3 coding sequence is TGTGCCAGCAGCCTATATAGCGGGGAATCCTACGAGCAGTACTTC. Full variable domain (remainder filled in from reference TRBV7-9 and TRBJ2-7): DTGVSQNPRHKITKRGQNVTFRCDPISEHNRLYWYRQTLGQGPEFLTYFQNEAQLEKSRLLSDRFSAERPKGSFSTLEIQRTEQGDSAMYLCASSLYSGESYEQYFGPGTRLTVT.

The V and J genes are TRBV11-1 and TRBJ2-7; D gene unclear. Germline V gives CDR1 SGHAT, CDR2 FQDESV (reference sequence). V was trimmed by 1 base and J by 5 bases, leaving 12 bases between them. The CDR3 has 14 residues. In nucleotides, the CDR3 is TGTGCCAGCAGCTTAGGTCCCCTTTACCACGAGCAGTACTTC. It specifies CASSLGPLYHEQYF.

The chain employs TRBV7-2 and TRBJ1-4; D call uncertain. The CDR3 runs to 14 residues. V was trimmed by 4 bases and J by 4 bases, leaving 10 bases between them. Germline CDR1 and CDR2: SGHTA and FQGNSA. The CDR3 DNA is TGTGCCAGCAGCTCCCTGCCGATTAATGAAAAACTGTTTTTT. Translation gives CASSSLPINEKLFF. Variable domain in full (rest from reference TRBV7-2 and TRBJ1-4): GAGVSQSPSNKVTEKGKDVELRCDPISGHTALYWYRQSLGQGLEFLIYFQGNSAPDKSGLPSDRFSAERTGGSVSTLTIQRTQQEDSAVYLCASSSLPINEKLFFGSGTQLSVL.

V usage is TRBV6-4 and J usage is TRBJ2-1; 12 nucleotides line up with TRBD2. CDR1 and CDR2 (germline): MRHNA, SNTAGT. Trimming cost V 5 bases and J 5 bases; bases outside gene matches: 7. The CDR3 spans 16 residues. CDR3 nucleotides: TGTGCCAGCAGTTCGACTAGCGGGAGTTATGACAATGAGCAGTTCTTC. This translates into CASSSTSGSYDNEQFF.

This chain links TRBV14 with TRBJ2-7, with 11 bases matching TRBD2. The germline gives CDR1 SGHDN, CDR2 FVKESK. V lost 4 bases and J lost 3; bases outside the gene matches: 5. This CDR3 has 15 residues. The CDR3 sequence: CASSPVAGGNYEQYF. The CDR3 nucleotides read TGTGCCAGCAGCCCGGTAGCGGGAGGGAACTACGAGCAGTACTTC.

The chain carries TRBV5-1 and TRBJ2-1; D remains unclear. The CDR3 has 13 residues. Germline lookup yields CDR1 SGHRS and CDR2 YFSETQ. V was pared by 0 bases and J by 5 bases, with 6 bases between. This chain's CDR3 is CASSLEANNEQFF. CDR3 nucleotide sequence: TGCGCCAGCAGCTTGGAGGCCAACAATGAGCAGTTCTTC.

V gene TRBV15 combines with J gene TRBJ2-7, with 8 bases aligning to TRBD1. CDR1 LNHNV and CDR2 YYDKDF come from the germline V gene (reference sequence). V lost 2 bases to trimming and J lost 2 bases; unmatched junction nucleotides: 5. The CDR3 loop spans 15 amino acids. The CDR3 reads CATSRSGTGTYEQYF. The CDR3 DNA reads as TGTGCCACCAGCAGATCTGGGACAGGAACCTACGAGCAGTACTTC.

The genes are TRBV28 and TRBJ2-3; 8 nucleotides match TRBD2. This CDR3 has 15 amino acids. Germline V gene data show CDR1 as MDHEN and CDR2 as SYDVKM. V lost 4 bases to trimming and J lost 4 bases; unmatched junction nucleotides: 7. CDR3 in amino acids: CASSSSGSESDTQYF. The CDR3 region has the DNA TGTGCCAGCAGTTCAAGCGGGAGTGAGTCAGATACGCAGTATTTT.

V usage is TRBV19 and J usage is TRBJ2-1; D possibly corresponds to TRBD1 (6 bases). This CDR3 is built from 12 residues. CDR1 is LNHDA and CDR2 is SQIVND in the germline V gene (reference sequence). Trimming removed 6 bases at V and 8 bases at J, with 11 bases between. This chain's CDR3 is CASSRQVDEQFF. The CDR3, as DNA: TGTGCCAGTAGCCGACAGGTCGATGAGCAGTTCTTC.

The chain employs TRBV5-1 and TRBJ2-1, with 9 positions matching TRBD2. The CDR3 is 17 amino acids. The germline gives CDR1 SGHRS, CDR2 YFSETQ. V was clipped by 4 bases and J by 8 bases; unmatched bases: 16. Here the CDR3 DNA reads TGCGCCAGCAGCGCCATGACTAGCGGAGGGGCTAACGATGAGCAGTTCTTC. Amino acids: CASSAMTSGGANDEQFF.

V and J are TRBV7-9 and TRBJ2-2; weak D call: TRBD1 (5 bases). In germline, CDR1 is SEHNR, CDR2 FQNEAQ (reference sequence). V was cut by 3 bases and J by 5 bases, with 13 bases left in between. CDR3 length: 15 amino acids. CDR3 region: CASSFLWGETGELFF. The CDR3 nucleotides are TGTGCCAGCAGCTTCCTCTGGGGCGAGACCGGGGAGCTGTTTTTT.

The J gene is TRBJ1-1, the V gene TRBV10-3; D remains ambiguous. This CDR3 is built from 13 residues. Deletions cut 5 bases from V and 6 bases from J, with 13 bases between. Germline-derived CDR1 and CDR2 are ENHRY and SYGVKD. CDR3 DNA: TGTGCCATCAGTCCCAGCCCAGAGGCTGAAGCTTTCTTT. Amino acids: CAISPSPEAEAFF.

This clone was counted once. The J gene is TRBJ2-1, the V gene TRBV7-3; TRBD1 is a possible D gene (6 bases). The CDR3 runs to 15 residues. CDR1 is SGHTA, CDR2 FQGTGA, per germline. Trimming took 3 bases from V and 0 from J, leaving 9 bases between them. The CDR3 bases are TGTGCCAGCAGCTTTGGGGGCGCCTCCTACAATGAGCAGTTCTTC. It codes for CASSFGGASYNEQFF.

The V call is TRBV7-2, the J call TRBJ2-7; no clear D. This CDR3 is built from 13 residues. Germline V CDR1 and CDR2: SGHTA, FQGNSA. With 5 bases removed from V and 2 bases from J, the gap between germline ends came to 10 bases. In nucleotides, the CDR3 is TGTGCCAGCAGCCTAATGATTGCCTACGAGCAGTACTTC. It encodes CASSLMIAYEQYF.